This T cell receptor beta chain emerged from a study of blood T cell repertoires in COVID-19. Background on the study: From the United States, Italy and Spain came samples of acute and convalescent COVID-19. PBMCs, B-cell-depleted T cells, or T cells provided the cDNA or gDNA that made up the material.

CDR3 length equals 16 residues. The V segment lost 5 bases and the J segment 4 bases; nucleotides outside the gene matches: 11. Germline loops: CDR1 SGHTA, CDR2 FQGNSA. Per the original methods: Researchers report that nucleated cell counts were estimated from reference gene primer amplification. TCRdb's copy holds only in-frame clones and misses some; the assay was immunoSEQ multiplex PCR. V and J calls and clone size are copied from that table; D and trimming were computed from the DNA. The sample yields 230,000 or so clones, about 88% seen once. The chain combines TRBV7-2 with TRBJ2-3, with TRBD2 identical over 8 bases. Sequencing was done on a sample of peripheral blood. The TCR sequence derives from a woman between 40 and 55 years old who had recovered from COVID-19. CDR3 in DNA: TGTGCCAGCAGCCAAATGTCTAGGCGGGGGGCAGATACGCAGTATTTT. This gives the protein CASSQMSRRGADTQYF.